A single T cell receptor beta chain is shown here with its context. The data were obtained in a study of blood T cell repertoires in COVID-19. The wider study: In each case, the material was cDNA or gDNA derived from T cells, B-cell-depleted T cells, or PBMCs.

CDR3 length equals 18 residues. Germline CDR1 reads SNHLY; CDR2 reads FYNNEI. V lost 1 base and J lost 2; bases outside the gene matches: 11. Data came from immunoSEQ multiplex PCR; TCRdb stores just in-frame clones and leaves some out. Among under 60,000 clones listed, 80% to 90% were seen once. The sample consisted of peripheral blood. This TCR came from a man aged 55 to 70 with acute or convalescent COVID-19. The rearrangement uses TRBV2 and TRBJ2-7; 10 nucleotides line up with TRBD2. The CDR3 loop reads CASSEERAGGPYPYEQYF. Here the CDR3 DNA reads TGTGCCAGCAGTGAAGAAAGAGCGGGGGGGCCTTATCCCTACGAGCAGTACTTC.